What follows is one T cell receptor (beta chain) and its context. Its antigen is still unknown. V gave up 11 bases and J gave up 5 bases; unmatched junction bases: 13. The CDR3 loop spans 15 amino acids. From germline, CDR1 is MGHDK and CDR2 SYGVNS. This record belongs to a study of cytomegalovirus exposure and HLA in healthy donors. Study-wide background: Inside one of the first data releases sat about 91 million unique TCRs taken from HLA-typed donors.

PCR used 60 Vbeta primers and 13 Jbeta primers. The authors' processing: An analysis that came later counted around 80 million unique TCR beta chains, around 10 million shared. The protocol was immunoSEQ multiplex PCR, while the TCRdb copy is restricted to in-frame clones and leaves out a portion. V and J calls and clone size follow that table, whereas D and trimming were derived from the DNA. The sample data list over 45,000 clones. Broader study findings: Researchers reported in a later analysis that a missense DCLRE1C variant was tied to TCR beta V- and J-gene trimming. In a later analysis, most CMV-associated TCR beta chains appeared HLA-restricted.

The genes are TRBV25-1 and TRBJ2-3; 10 bases are a match to TRBD2. The sample taken for sequencing was PBMCs. The receptor's source is a woman in her forties in good health and CMV-seronegative. As DNA, the CDR3 is TGTGCCTCTAGCCTCAGCGGGAGGGTTGGAGATACGCAGTATTTT. Translating it yields CASSLSGRVGDTQYF.